Judged by frequency, the clone carrying this TCR beta chain is medium-sized (0.01 to 0.1%). Profiling of CSF cells used 10X single-cell V(D)J plus 5' expression. No DNA is given; TCRdb re-called the 10x single-cell sequencing reads and lists each CDR3 protein once. Here the sample table reports over a thousand distinct CDR3 sequences. The CDR3 is made up of 12 amino acids. Germline loops: CDR1 MDHEN, CDR2 SYDVKM. The sample is drawn from a study of CD8 T cells in cerebrospinal fluid in Alzheimer's disease. Every participant was in good physical condition without acute infectious disease. For droplet-based sequencing, live CSF cells were sorted using a live/dead marker.

Sequenced input: cerebrospinal fluid. The V and J genes are TRBV28 and TRBJ1-2; with no DNA, the TCRdb D assignment of TRBD1 cannot be verified. The TCR sequence derives from a human donor with Parkinson's disease. This CDR3 is CASELTRGGYTF.